This TCR beta chain was sequenced for a study of identical twins (TCRdb year 2016). General notes on the study: TCR alpha and beta repertoires from monozygotic twins, unrelated adults of various ages and cord blood were deep-sequenced to test whether fetal clonotypes persist. Replicate twin experiments were performed at different times using different library preparation protocols to rule out contamination. Beyond this particular receptor, the publication reports: Fewer insertions were carried by abundant cord blood beta clonotypes; a weaker similar trend was observed in young adult naive repertoires, while no such trend was observed in memory repertoires. Invariant T cells such as MAIT and iNKT could partly confound zero-insertion analyses, though diverse VJ usage argued against this for most clonotypes. Compared with coincidental sharing between unrelated individuals, an excess of low generation-probability sequences was observed among out-of-frame TCR alpha sequences shared between twins. Conclusions relied on cross-sectional statistical analysis, since the same donors could not be followed over many years. Excess twin sharing in beta out-of-frame sequences was weaker because fewer shared sequences lowered the signal-to-noise ratio. Out-of-frame TCR alpha sharing in monozygotic twins was systematically underestimated by recombination models, whereas sharing between unrelated individuals was in agreement with the recombination models.

Only healthy Caucasian donors were included. Library prep was done by 5' RACE. For sequencing, an Illumina HiSeq 2000 was employed. A universal primer binding site was added through template switching, and the final cDNA carried a unique molecular identifier so that TCR cDNA molecules could be counted accurately. First-strand cDNA for TCR alpha and beta chains was synthesized from specific primers in the conserved constant-segment region. To control for contamination, every cDNA library carried two barcodes: a SMART-Mk sample barcode plus Illumina barcodes. TruSeq adapter sequences and Illumina sample barcodes were added in two successive PCR steps. The Illumina HiSeq platform was used with custom primers to sequence TCR alpha and beta cDNA libraries. Per the original workflow: Raw reads were processed with MiGEC to extract unique molecular identifiers, and MiXCR was used to determine CDR3 positions. Recombination models were inferred per individual with the repgenHMM and IGoR tools using an EM algorithm. The tcR package in R was used for shared clonotype analysis, with sharing normalized by the product of cloneset sizes. To study raw recombination free of thymic and clonal selection effects, out-of-frame nonproductive sequences were analyzed. Clones were called with MiXCR by TCRdb after fastp trimmed the public reads at Q25, and only in-frame beta chains were retained. Rows matching on CDR3 protein sequence are summarized as one entry with the most common DNA and genes. The V and J calls follow TCRdb's processing rather than the paper's. In all, the sample holds 1.5 million or so distinct CDR3 sequences, and under 35% of those were seen once. Of the sample, about 0.27% falls within the top ten clones.

The CDR3 sequence holds 12 residues, the cysteine and phenylalanine included. Only the CDR3 region is kept as DNA, spanning 36 bases read in frame from base 1. The germline V gene (reference sequence) sets CDR1 to MNHEY and CDR2 to SMNVEV. Trimming removed 4 bases from V and 6 bases from J, leaving 10 bases between the germline ends. The sample holds a few counts of this clonotype. The antigen it recognizes is unknown. No base-level quality is on record; no much larger clone is a single base apart. The sequenced material came from cord blood. Recombination joined TRBV27 with TRBJ2-7; the D call is tentative, TRBD1 or TRBD2, as each matches 5 bases. The TCR was taken from a newborn girl in good health. The CDR3 is CASSSWGSEQYF. The DNA sequence is TGTGCCAGCAGTTCTTGGGGGAGCGAGCAGTACTTC.